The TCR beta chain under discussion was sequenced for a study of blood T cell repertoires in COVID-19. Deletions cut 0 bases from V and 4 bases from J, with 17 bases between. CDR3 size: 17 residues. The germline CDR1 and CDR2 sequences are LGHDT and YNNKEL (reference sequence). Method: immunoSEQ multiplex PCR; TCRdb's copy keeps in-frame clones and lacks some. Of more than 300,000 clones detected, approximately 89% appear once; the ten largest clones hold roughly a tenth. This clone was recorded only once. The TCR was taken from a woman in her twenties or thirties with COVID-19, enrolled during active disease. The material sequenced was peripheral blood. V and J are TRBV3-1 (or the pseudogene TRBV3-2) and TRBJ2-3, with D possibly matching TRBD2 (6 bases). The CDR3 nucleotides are TGTGCCAGCAGCCAAGAGCTCAGGGCAGGAGGGGCAGATACGCAGTATTTT. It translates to CASSQELRAGGADTQYF.